This TCR beta chain was identified during a study of tumor-infiltrating lymphocytes in primary liver carcinoma. Study summary: Read depth, roughly 3.5 to 7.13 million productive TCRbeta reads, did not differ significantly between tissues. Study conclusions and caveats: Tumor region pairs overlapped more than did tumor-adjacent and tumor-blood pairs.

CDR3 length: 15 amino acids. CDR1 and CDR2 (germline): SGHAT, FQNNGV. The authors took blood RNA from unsorted whole blood and also extracted germline DNA. Patients were treatment-naive with chronic HBV infection. A primer matching the constant region was used to make TCR beta cDNA from around 460 ng of total RNA. Each TCR beta library was derived from three nested multiplex PCR rounds that employed slightly modified ARM-PCR. The opening two PCR rounds, about 10 cycles each, paired TRBV1-TRBV30 forward primers with a C-beta reverse primer. TCRdb analysed the multiplex PCR reads with MiXCR anew, one entry per CDR3 protein. The sample has 300,000 to 350,000 distinct CDR3 sequences, about two thirds seen once. Of note for this clonotype: The antigen is unknown.

This clonotype was obtained from a man in his forties with primary liver carcinoma and hepatitis B virus infection. What was sequenced was peripheral blood. This chain links TRBV11-2 with TRBJ2-3; the D is unclear. CDR3 loop: CVSSLDRAAGDTQYF. The CDR3 DNA follows: TGTGTTAGCAGCTTAGATCGGGCCGCTGGCGATACGCAGTATTTT.